One and the same sample provided the 16 T cell receptor beta chains below, sequenced in a study of T cells in Graves' hyperthyroidism and ophthalmopathy. There were TCR beta CDR3 regions amplified from RNA transcripts. The HTBI primer set served for first-round RT-PCR of the TCR CDR3. TCRdb processed the multiplex PCR reads anew with MiXCR; each CDR3 protein has one entry. Of about 640,000 distinct CDR3 sequences in the sample, roughly 20% were seen once. The sequenced sample was blood. These receptors all come from a man aged 25 to 40 with Graves' ophthalmopathy.

This clonotype has just a few counts. The rearrangement links TRBV4-3 to TRBJ1-1, with D tentatively TRBD1 (5 bases). In germline, CDR1 is LGHNA, CDR2 YSLEER. The CDR3 is made up of 15 amino acids. The V gene lost 1 base and the J gene lost 4 bases, with 13 bases spanning the gap. The CDR3 DNA reads as TGCGCCAGCAGCCAAGGAGGGGATGCGGGCACTGAAGCTTTCTTT. Protein product: CASSQGGDAGTEAFF.

Only a few counts were recorded for this clonotype. The rearrangement links TRBV12-3 or TRBV12-4 to TRBJ2-1, with D possibly matching TRBD2 (6 bases). This CDR3 comprises 16 residues. Trimming took off 3 bases at V and 10 bases at J, with 22 bases between the two ends. The CDR3 loop reads CASSFFPSAAQEEQFF. The CDR3 bases are TGTGCCAGCAGTTTTTTCCCTAGCGCCGCTCAGGAGGAGCAGTTCTTC.

The genes are TRBV2 and TRBJ1-4; 8 bases fit TRBD1. V lost 3 bases, J lost 8 bases, and 8 bases stayed unmatched. Germline loops: CDR1 SNHLY, CDR2 FYNNEI. This CDR3 is 15 amino acids long. CDR3 in amino acids: CASSDGQGPREKLFF. In nucleotides, the CDR3 is TGTGCCAGCAGTGATGGACAGGGTCCTAGGGAAAAACTGTTTTTT.

J is TRBJ2-7 and V is TRBV6-2 or TRBV6-3; 9 nucleotides align to TRBD1. V trimming: 2 bases; J trimming: 0 bases; junction bases outside the gene matches: 8. The germline V gene has CDR1 MNHEY and CDR2 SVGEGT. The CDR3 consists of 17 residues. CDR3 loop: CASSYTRRDRDSYEQYF. The CDR3 region has the DNA TGTGCCAGCAGTTACACACGACGGGACAGGGACTCCTACGAGCAGTACTTC.

The chain recombines TRBV10-3 with TRBJ1-2; D ambiguous. The CDR3 has 13 amino acids. The germline V gene has CDR1 ENHRY and CDR2 SYGVKD. V dropped 10 bases and J dropped 8 bases, with 20 bases sitting between them. CDR3 nucleotides: TGTGCCACCCAGTTTGAGGGTGGCGGCGGCTACACCTTC. This codes for CATQFEGGGGYTF.

This clonotype was detected many times. A junction boundary mismatches the germline segment, possibly from a read error. This rearrangement joins TRBV6-2 or TRBV6-3 to TRBJ2-1, with 8 nucleotides matching TRBD1. Germline V gives CDR1 MNHEY, CDR2 SVGEGT. This CDR3 contains 17 residues. The CDR3 nucleotides are TGTGCCAGCAGCCCGGACTCGGACAGGGTCTCCTTCAATGAGCAGTTCTTC. Protein product: CASSPDSDRVSFNEQFF.

The chain couples TRBV24-1 to TRBJ1-1; the D gene is possibly TRBD1 (6 bases). Trimming pared 3 bases from V and 2 bases from J, leaving 15 bases between. In germline, CDR1 is KGHDR, CDR2 SFDVKD. There are 16 residues in the CDR3. The CDR3 coding sequence is TGTGCCACCAGTGATCCTAAACAGGGTGGTAACACTGAAGCTTTCTTT. Residues: CATSDPKQGGNTEAFF.

This clonotype was counted a few times. The V gene is TRBV20-1, the J gene TRBJ1-2; the match to TRBD1 covers 7 bases. Germline lookup yields CDR1 DFQATT and CDR2 SNEGSKA (reference sequence). The CDR3 runs 13 residues. The trim removed 5 bases at V and 2 bases at J, leaving 5 bases unmatched. The CDR3 protein is CSARDSGNYGYTF. The CDR3 DNA reads TGCAGTGCTCGGGACAGCGGAAACTATGGCTACACCTTC.

For the CDR3, the DNA is TGTGCCGTAGGGGACCTCAGCTCTGGAAACACCATATATTTT. Translation: CAVGDLSSGNTIYF. The V and J genes are TRBV6-2 or TRBV6-3 and TRBJ1-3; D is perhaps TRBD1 (5 bases). Germline V gene sequence: CDR1 MNHEY, CDR2 SVGEGT. The CDR3 consists of 14 residues. Trimming left V 11 bases short and J 0 bases short, with 14 bases between.

Ten or more counts support this clonotype. The rearrangement links TRBV7-8 to TRBJ2-5; D might be TRBD1 (6 bases). Germline CDR1 SGHVS, CDR2 FQNEAQ. The CDR3 totals 15 residues. The V gene lost 0 bases and the J gene lost 1 base, with 9 bases spanning the gap. The CDR3 is CASSLAMTGQETQYF. The CDR3 DNA reads TGTGCCAGCAGCTTAGCAATGACAGGCCAAGAGACCCAGTACTTC.

V gene TRBV9 combines with J gene TRBJ2-5; the match to TRBD2 covers 10 bases. The germline CDR1 and CDR2 sequences are SGDLS and YYNGEE. The CDR3 totals 15 residues. The junction had 7 bases not matched to a gene; V was cut back by 3 bases and J by 5 bases. The CDR3 DNA sequence: TGTGCCAGCAGCGCCGGACTAGCGGCTCTTGAGACCCAGTACTTC. The encoded protein is CASSAGLAALETQYF.

The V and J genes are TRBV12-3 or TRBV12-4 and TRBJ2-7; D is unclear. The CDR3 loop spans 14 amino acids. V lost 8 bases and J lost 8, with 22 bases in between. The CDR3 region has the DNA TGTGCCAGCGGCCCTTTAGCAGACCTTCGGAAGCAGTACTTC. This gives the protein CASGPLADLRKQYF.

The CDR3 sequence: CSARVFLTGVGFEQYF. Here the CDR3 DNA reads TGCAGTGCTAGAGTTTTCTTGACAGGGGTGGGGTTCGAGCAGTACTTC. The J gene is TRBJ2-7, the V gene TRBV20-1; 8 nucleotides line up with TRBD1. Germline V lookup: CDR1 DFQATT, CDR2 SNEGSKA (reference sequence). This CDR3 region has 16 residues. Losses at the gene ends were 1 base for V and 6 bases for J; bases not matched to a gene: 14.

V is TRBV14 and J is TRBJ2-1; no reliable D call. This CDR3 has 13 residues. The germline V gene encodes CDR1 SGHDN and CDR2 FVKESK. V lost 5 bases and J lost 2, with 7 bases in between. Here the CDR3 reads CASSESTYNEQFF. CDR3 coding DNA: TGTGCCAGCAGCGAGTCTACCTACAATGAGCAGTTCTTC.

This clonotype showed up many times. The chain uses TRBV3-1 and TRBJ1-2; TRBD1 matches at 7 bases. Germline V gives CDR1 LGHDT, CDR2 YNNKEL (reference sequence). Germline trimming cut 0 bases from V and 0 bases from J; bases unmatched to any gene: 4. This CDR3 has 16 residues. The CDR3 spells CASSQDGTAANYGYTF. As DNA, the CDR3 is TGTGCCAGCAGCCAAGATGGGACAGCAGCTAACTATGGCTACACCTTC.

This clonotype was picked up many times. The chain links TRBV2 to TRBJ2-1, with 14 bases identical to TRBD2. Germline V CDR1 and CDR2: SNHLY, FYNNEI. V lost 4 bases to trimming and J lost 6 bases; unmatched junction nucleotides: 11. This CDR3 spans 18 amino acids. The CDR3 nucleotides read TGTGCCAGCAGTGGAGTCCCGGGACTAGCGGGAGAGGCCAATGAGCAGTTCTTC. This translates into CASSGVPGLAGEANEQFF.